The entry below gives a single T cell receptor beta chain sequence along with its context. No cognate antigen has been identified for it. Nothing much larger sits one base from this clone, and base qualities are not available. The germline V gene yields MNHEY for CDR1 and SVGAGI for CDR2. Trimming costs V 2 bases and J 8 bases, and their ends lie 10 bases apart. The CDR3 contains 13 residues, cysteine and phenylalanine counted. The sequence is cut down to CDR3 DNA, 39 bases in frame from base 1. These data originate in a study of T cell clones after liver transplantation (dated by TCRdb to the late 2010s). With regard to the full study: ITN030ST, the source of the samples, was a randomized trial that attempted immunosuppression withdrawal within 2 years of liver transplantation. No induction therapy was given to the subjects, and standard immunosuppression was administered until randomization at 12-24 months post-transplant. Blood samples were collected pre-transplant, then pre-randomization ahead of withdrawal, and finally post-randomization once withdrawal had either been completed or failed. The studied cohort comprised 8 liver transplant recipients, 3 classified as tolerant and 5 as non-tolerant. As an antigen-independent comparator for the donor-reactive sequences, third party-reactive TCRbeta sequences from pre-transplant MLRs were identified as well. Of the eight recipients, a few were HCV-positive, while the remaining recipients had been transplanted for non-autoimmune, non-viral indications. Tolerance meant complete immunosuppression withdrawal for at least one year without liver enzymes rising beyond twice the upper limit of normal. Donor-reactive T cell clones were identified using TCRbeta sequencing after a pre-transplant mixed lymphocyte reaction and were then followed in post-transplant blood. Overall results and qualifications from the work: When repertoire turnover was taken into account, detection of donor-reactive sequences was significantly reduced in 7 of 8 subjects for CD4 and in 8 of 8 subjects for CD8. Donor-reactive sequences decreased more than third party-reactive sequences, which suggests partial antigen-specific deletion that was not related to withdrawal success. Without allograft tissue specimens, donor-reactive T cells may have migrated into the graft rather than being deleted. Low numbers of available donor cells limited the measurable donor-reactive repertoire in two subjects. Circulating donor-reactive CD4 TCRbeta sequences fell significantly post-transplant in most of the 8 subjects, irrespective of tolerance or HCV status. Conclusions were preliminary, limited by small, heterogeneous patient numbers and non-standardized post-transplant time points.

Frozen genomic DNA underwent high-throughput TCRbeta CDR3 sequencing by immunoSEQ, including PCR amplification, mapping, bias correction and internal controls. As for the authors' bioinformatics: Only productive rearrangements were retained, and each unique TCRbeta sequence was defined by its CDR3 nucleotide sequence together with its V and J gene. For classification of a sequence as donor-reactive, at least 5-fold expansion in CFSE-low cells relative to unstimulated pre-transplant cells and a frequency of at least 0.01% were required. Minimum frequency thresholds were set for each subject on the basis of the unstimulated sample with the lowest template count, so that a detection power of at least 90% was ensured. Jensen-Shannon divergence between the top 1000 TCRbeta sequences post-transplant and pre-transplant was used to measure repertoire turnover. Changes in detection of donor-reactive sequences were tested with two-sided Fisher's exact tests. Sourced from immuneACCESS, this table was stored by TCRdb with only in-frame sequences that have V and J called. A share of the clones is absent; for the studies checked, an unresolved V gene accounts for under half, and the remainder has no known explanation. V and J calls and clone size follow that table, whereas D and trimming were derived from the DNA. A total of 8,000 to 10,000 clones appear in this sample, approximately 68% of them only once. Of the sample, approximately 23% is held by the ten largest clones.

Unstimulated PBMCs, after thawing, were stained for CD3, CD4 and CD8 and then FACS-sorted into CD3+CD4+ and CD3+CD8+ populations. All 8 studied subjects were randomized to immunosuppression withdrawal. Genomic DNA was isolated with the Qiagen DNeasy Blood and Tissue Kit. The chain employs TRBV6-5 and TRBJ2-1, with the D gene call left open. This specimen consisted of CD8+ T cells from blood, obtained at the approximately 16-month timepoint. The TCR was taken from a human patient who received a liver transplant. Donor T cells from the graft may be present among the T cells after a transplant. The CDR3 region has the sequence CASSYAESDEQFF. In nucleotide form, the sequence is TGTGCCAGCAGTTACGCGGAGTCGGATGAGCAGTTCTTC.